This is a list of T cell receptor beta chains from one sample in a study of blood T cell repertoires in COVID-19. Assay: immunoSEQ multiplex PCR; the TCRdb copy retains only in-frame clones and omits some. The data show some 180,000 clones, with roughly 93% seen just once and approximately 5% held by the top ten. The source material was peripheral blood. The receptors derive from a man aged 18 to 29 with COVID-19, enrolled during active disease. Both conserved end residues are part of each CDR3. A D gene is named only where the DNA matches it firmly. Size tells how often a clone was seen (once, few, many) or the class of an expanded clone, and some rows leave it out.

size	D	J	V	DNA	CDR3
once	TRBD2	TRBJ2-2	TRBV29-1	TGCAGCGCACGGTCCCCGCTAGCGGGAGACACCGGGGAGCTGTTTTTT	CSARSPLAGDTGELFF
-	-	TRBJ1-5	TRBV2	TGTGCCAGCAGTGGTATTGCGCGGCGGAATCAGCCCCAGCATTTT	CASSGIARRNQPQHF
-	-	TRBJ1-3	TRBV6-5	TGTGCCAGCAGTTCTAGCGCTGGAAACACCATATATTTT	CASSSSAGNTIYF
-	TRBD1	TRBJ2-7	TRBV6-2/TRBV6-3	TGTGCCAGCAGTTACCCCCGGGACAGGGTAACCTACGAGCAGTACTTC	CASSYPRDRVTYEQYF
-	-	TRBJ1-4	TRBV7-2	TGTGCCAGCAGCTTAAACCAGGGGACTGAAAAACTGTTTTTT	CASSLNQGTEKLFF
-	TRBD2	TRBJ2-1	TRBV7-3	TGTGCCAGCAGCTTATCCGGGACTAGCGGAGAGCAGTTCTTC	CASSLSGTSGEQFF
-	-	TRBJ1-4	TRBV19	TGTGCCAGTAGTGCACCGGGACACCCTAATGAAAAACTGCTTTTT	CASSAPGHPNEKLLF
few	TRBD2	TRBJ2-7	TRBV10-1	TGCGCCAGCAGCAGAAGCGGGAGTTTTTACGAGCAGTACTTC	CASSRSGSFYEQYF
-	-	TRBJ1-3	TRBV29-1	TGCAGCGTTGAGGACTCAGTAGCCCCTGGAAACACCATATATTTT	CSVEDSVAPGNTIYF
-	-	TRBJ2-1	TRBV9	TGTGCCAGCAGCGCCGGGAGTTTGAATGAGCAGTTCTTC	CASSAGSLNEQFF
few	TRBD2	TRBJ2-3	TRBV9	TGTGCCAGCAGCGTCTCTCGACTAGCGGGAGAAGTTACAGATACGCAGTATTTT	CASSVSRLAGEVTDTQYF
-	TRBD2	TRBJ2-3	TRBV5-1	TGCGCCAGCAGCTTGTTGCCTAGCGGGGGCACAGATACGCAGTATTTT	CASSLLPSGGTDTQYF
-	TRBD2	TRBJ2-3	TRBV19	TGTGCCAGTACCATAAGGACTAGCGGGAGAGAAACGAATACGCAGTATTTT	CASTIRTSGRETNTQYF
-	-	TRBJ1-5	TRBV28	TGTGCCAGCACCGGCCCGGGGGGCCTCGGTCAGCCCCAGCATTTT	CASTGPGGLGQPQHF
-	-	TRBJ1-1	TRBV12-3/TRBV12-4	TGTGCCAGCAGTTACGGCACTGAAGCTTTCTTT	CASSYGTEAFF
-	TRBD1	TRBJ2-7	TRBV4-3	TGCGCCAGCAGCCAAGGGGGACAGGGAGGGTACTTC	CASSQGGQGGYF
-	-	TRBJ2-7	TRBV6-1	TGTGCCAGCAGTGAGGACGGAGGGCTTTCCTACGAGCAGTACTTC	CASSEDGGLSYEQYF
-	TRBD1	TRBJ1-1	TRBV3-1/TRBV3-2	TGTGCCAGCAGCCAAGATAAGACAGGGACTGAAGCTTTCTTT	CASSQDKTGTEAFF
once	-	TRBJ2-4	TRBV4-1	TGCGCCAGCAGTCCCGGAGCTTATAAACTAGCCAAAAACATTCAGTACTTC	CASSPGAYKLAKNIQYF
-	-	TRBJ1-2	TRBV4-3	TGCGCCAGCAGCCGTAGTTACGGGGGGCGAAACTATGGCTACACCTTC	CASSRSYGGRNYGYTF
-	TRBD2	TRBJ2-7	TRBV4-2	TGTGCCAGCAGCCAGACGACTAGCGGGAGCTCCTACGAGCAGTACTTC	CASSQTTSGSSYEQYF
-	TRBD2	TRBJ2-3	TRBV15	TGTGCCACCAGCAGCCTAGCGGGAGGGGGCACAGATACGCAGTATTTT	CATSSLAGGGTDTQYF
-	TRBD1	TRBJ1-1	TRBV6-5	TGTGCCAGCAGACTTGGACAGGGAAAAGGGGCTTTCTTT	CASRLGQGKGAFF
-	-	TRBJ1-2	TRBV9	TGTGCCAGCAGCACACAGGGACCCAACTATGGCTACACCTTC	CASSTQGPNYGYTF
once	TRBD2	TRBJ2-5	TRBV28	TGTGCCAGCAGTTTACGCCAGGGAGGGAGAGAGACCCAGTACTTC	CASSLRQGGRETQYF
-	TRBD1	TRBJ2-7	TRBV5-6	TGTGCCAGCAGCTTGGCCGTGACAGGGGAGGCCTACGAGCAGTACTTC	CASSLAVTGEAYEQYF
-	-	TRBJ1-3	TRBV11-2	TGTGCCAGCAGCTTAAGGGGGATGGGTTTCTCTGGAAACACCATATATTTT	CASSLRGMGFSGNTIYF
-	-	TRBJ2-7	TRBV3-1/TRBV3-2	TGTGCCAGCAGCCAATCACGACCGTCACCCGGGACTCCTTACTACGAGCAGTACTTC	CASSQSRPSPGTPYYEQYF
-	TRBD1	TRBJ2-7	TRBV5-6	TGTGCCAGCAGCTGGGACAGGGGGCGGTACGAGCAGTACTTC	CASSWDRGRYEQYF
-	-	TRBJ1-6	TRBV11-1	TGTGCCAGCAGAAACAAGGGACAACCGAATTCACCCCTCCACTTT	CASRNKGQPNSPLHF
-	TRBD2	TRBJ2-1	TRBV5-4	TGTGCCAGCAGCTTGGGCGGGAGGGCCGTTAGGAATGAGCAGTTCTTC	CASSLGGRAVRNEQFF
-	-	TRBJ2-1	TRBV7-2	TGTGCCAGCAGCTCGGGGACTGAGCTTAAGCAGTTCTTC	CASSSGTELKQFF
-	TRBD2	TRBJ2-1	TRBV27	TGTGCCAGCAGAACTCTAGCGGGAGCTTACAATGAGCAGTTCTTC	CASRTLAGAYNEQFF
-	-	TRBJ1-1	TRBV19	TGTGCCAGTAGTATAGACAAGGACAGTGGGGCTTTCTTT	CASSIDKDSGAFF